There are many counts of the clone carrying this T cell receptor beta chain. Its antigen is not known. V was pared by 5 bases and J by 2 bases, with 11 bases between. This CDR3 comprises 14 residues. Germline CDR1 PRHDT, CDR2 FYEKMQ (reference sequence). This entry is derived from a study of T cell repertoires in cytomegalovirus infection. Study context: HLA-B-restricted CMV epitopes that are well studied were used alongside recently identified HLA-C-restricted ones. Both a matching HLA type and CMV infection were indicated by public TCR beta signatures.

Using its own MiXCR run on the reads, TCRdb lists one record per CDR3 protein. This table holds approximately 500,000 distinct CDR3 sequences, roughly a third found once. Study-wide results and caveats: HLA-C-restricted CMV-specific TCR beta clonotypes prevailed in the ex vivo response.

The TCR originated in a human donor in good health (CMV status not recorded). Some clones in this sample may be carry-over from other donors' samples. The V call is TRBV13, the J call TRBJ2-3; no clear D. The material was cultured PBMCs, obtained from culture after CMV antigen stimulation. CDR3 protein: CASSTVPFTDTQYF. The CDR3 DNA sequence: TGTGCCAGCAGCACCGTCCCTTTCACAGATACGCAGTATTTT.